This T cell receptor beta chain comes out of a study of blood T cell repertoires in COVID-19 (dated by TCRdb to the early 2020s). Describing the broader study: Collaborator samples came from the United States, Italy and Spain and covered acute and convalescent phases of COVID-19. The dataset comprised deeply sampled blood TCRbeta repertoires from subjects exposed to, actively infected with, or recovered from COVID-19. The prospective study material was composed of cDNA or gDNA derived from T cells, B-cell-depleted T cells, or PBMCs. The repertoires were made available in a free public database intended to serve as a resource for research on the immune response to SARS-CoV-2. Where available, HLA class I and class II types were obtained from metadata supplied by the sample provider rather than from assay-based typing. Sample metadata almost always included a de-identified subject ID, COVID-19 status, age in years and sex. The samples were drawn from the first 160 participants of the ongoing ImmuneRACE study and from 1,254 subjects provided by 6 global collaborators.

TCRbeta CDR3 regions were amplified from genomic DNA using the immunoSEQ Assay, a bias-controlled multiplex PCR. On the study's bioinformatics: Within the assay, amplification of reference gene primers was used to estimate how many nucleated cells each sample contained. Sequence reads were collapsed and filtered to measure the absolute abundance of every unique TCRbeta CDR3 rearrangement. Productive Simpson clonality was computed per sample as the square root of Simpson's diversity index over productive rearrangements. Entries here come from immuneACCESS through TCRdb and include only in-frame sequences with V and J called. Some clones fail to appear in such tables; in the studies checked, an unresolved V gene covers under half of the shortfall, and the cause of the remainder is unknown. V, J and clone size reflect that table, while D and trimming were determined from the DNA. In this sample the table shows about 74,000 clones, more than 75% of which occur a single time. The ten most abundant clones make up just over 9% of the sample.

V is reduced by 2 bases and J by 5 bases, leaving a spacing of 13 bases between them. Including the terminal cysteine and phenylalanine, the CDR3 comprises 15 residues. Just CDR3 DNA is preserved here, 45 bases in frame from base 1. According to the germline V gene, CDR1 reads SGHTA and CDR2 reads FQGNSA. The full study reports these points: The amount of clinical and demographic metadata varied by source and participant and was provided uncurated.

This clone occurred once. Its target antigen remains unknown. No much larger clonotype is one base removed from it; base qualities were not supplied. Collaborating institutions collected whole blood in K2EDTA tubes following their own protocols. For TCRbeta analysis, collaborators shipped samples in one of three forms: frozen whole blood, isolated PBMCs, or DNA extracted from either of those sample types. This sequence uses TRBV7-2 and TRBJ2-1, and the D gene may be TRBD2, 7 bases matching. The sequencing sample was made of peripheral blood. The TCR sequence derives from a human donor in a cohort sampled during active COVID-19. The nucleotide sequence is given as TGTGCCAGCAGCTTATTCCGGGGGGCTAACAATGAGCAGTTCTTC. The translation is CASSLFRGANNEQFF.